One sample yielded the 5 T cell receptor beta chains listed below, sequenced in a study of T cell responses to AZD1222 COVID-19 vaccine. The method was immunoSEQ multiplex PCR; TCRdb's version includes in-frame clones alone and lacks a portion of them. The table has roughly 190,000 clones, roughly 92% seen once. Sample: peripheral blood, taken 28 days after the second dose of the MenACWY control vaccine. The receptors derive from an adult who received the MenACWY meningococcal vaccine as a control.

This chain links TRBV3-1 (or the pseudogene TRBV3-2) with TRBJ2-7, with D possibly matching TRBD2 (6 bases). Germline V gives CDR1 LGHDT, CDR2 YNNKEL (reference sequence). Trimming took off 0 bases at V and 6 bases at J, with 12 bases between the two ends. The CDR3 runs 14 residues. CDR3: CASSQDSTAGEQYF. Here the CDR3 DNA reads TGTGCCAGCAGCCAAGATAGCACAGCGGGCGAGCAGTACTTC.

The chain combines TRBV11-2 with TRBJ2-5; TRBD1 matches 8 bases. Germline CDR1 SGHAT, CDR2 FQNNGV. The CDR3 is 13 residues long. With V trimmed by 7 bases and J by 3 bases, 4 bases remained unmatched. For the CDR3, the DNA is TGTGCCAGCAAAGGACAGGGAAAAGAGACCCAGTACTTC. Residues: CASKGQGKETQYF.

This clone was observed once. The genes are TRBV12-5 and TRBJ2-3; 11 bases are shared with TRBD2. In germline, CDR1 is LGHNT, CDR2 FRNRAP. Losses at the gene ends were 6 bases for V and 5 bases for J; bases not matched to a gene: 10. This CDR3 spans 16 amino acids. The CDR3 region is CASGKSTSGTGDTQYF. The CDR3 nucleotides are TGTGCTAGTGGGAAGTCGACTAGCGGGACGGGAGATACGCAGTATTTT.

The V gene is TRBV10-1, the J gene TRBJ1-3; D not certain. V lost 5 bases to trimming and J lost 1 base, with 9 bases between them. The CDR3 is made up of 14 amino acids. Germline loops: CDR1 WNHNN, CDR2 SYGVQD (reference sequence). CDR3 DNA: TGCGCCAGCAGTCAAACAGTATCTGGAAACACCATATATTTT. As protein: CASSQTVSGNTIYF.

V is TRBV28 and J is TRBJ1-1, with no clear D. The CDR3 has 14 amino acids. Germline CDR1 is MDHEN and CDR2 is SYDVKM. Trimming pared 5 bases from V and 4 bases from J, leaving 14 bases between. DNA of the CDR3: TGTGCCAGCAGTCTTTTCCGCTCGGGCACTGAAGCTTTCTTT. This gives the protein CASSLFRSGTEAFF.